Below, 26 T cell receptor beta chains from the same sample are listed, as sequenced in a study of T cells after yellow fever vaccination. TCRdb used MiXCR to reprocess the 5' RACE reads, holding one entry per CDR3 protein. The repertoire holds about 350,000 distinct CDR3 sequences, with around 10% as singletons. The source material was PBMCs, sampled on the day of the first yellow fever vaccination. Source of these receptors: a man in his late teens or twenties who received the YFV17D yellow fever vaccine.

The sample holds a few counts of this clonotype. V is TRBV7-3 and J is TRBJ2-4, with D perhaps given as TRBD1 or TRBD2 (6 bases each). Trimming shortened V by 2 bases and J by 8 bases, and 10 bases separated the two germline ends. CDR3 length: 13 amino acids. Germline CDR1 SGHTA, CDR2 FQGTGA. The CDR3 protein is CASSLLEGDIQYF. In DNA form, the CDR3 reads TGTGCCAGCAGCTTACTGGAGGGGGACATTCAGTACTTC.

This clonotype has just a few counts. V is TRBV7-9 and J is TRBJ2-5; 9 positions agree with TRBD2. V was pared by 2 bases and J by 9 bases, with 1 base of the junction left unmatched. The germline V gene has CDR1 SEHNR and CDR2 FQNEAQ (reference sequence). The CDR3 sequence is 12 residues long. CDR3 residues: CASSLTSGPQYF. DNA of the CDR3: TGTGCCAGCAGCTTAACTAGCGGGCCCCAGTACTTC. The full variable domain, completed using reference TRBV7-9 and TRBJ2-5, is DTGVSQNPRHKITKRGQNVTFRCDPISEHNRLYWYRQTLGQGPEFLTYFQNEAQLEKSRLLSDRFSAERPKGSFSTLEIQRTEQGDSAMYLCASSLTSGPQYFGPGTRLLVL.

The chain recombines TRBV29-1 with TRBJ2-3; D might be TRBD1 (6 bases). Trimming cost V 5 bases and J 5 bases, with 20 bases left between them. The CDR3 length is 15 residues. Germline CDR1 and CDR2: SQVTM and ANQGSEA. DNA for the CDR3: TGCAGCGTTAGCGATTCGGCAGGGGCACAAGATACGCAGTATTTT. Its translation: CSVSDSAGAQDTQYF.

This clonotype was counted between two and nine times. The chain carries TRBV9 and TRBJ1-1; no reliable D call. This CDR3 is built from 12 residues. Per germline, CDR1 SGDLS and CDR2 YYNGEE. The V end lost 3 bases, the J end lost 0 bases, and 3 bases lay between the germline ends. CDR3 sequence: CASSAMNTEAFF. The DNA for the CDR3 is TGTGCCAGCAGCGCCATGAACACTGAAGCTTTCTTT.

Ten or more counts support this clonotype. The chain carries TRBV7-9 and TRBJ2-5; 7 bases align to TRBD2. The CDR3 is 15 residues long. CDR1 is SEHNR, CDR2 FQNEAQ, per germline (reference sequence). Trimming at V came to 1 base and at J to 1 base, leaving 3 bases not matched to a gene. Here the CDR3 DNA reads TGTGCCAGCAGCTTAGGCAGCGGGGCCCAAGAGACCCAGTACTTC. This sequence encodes CASSLGSGAQETQYF.

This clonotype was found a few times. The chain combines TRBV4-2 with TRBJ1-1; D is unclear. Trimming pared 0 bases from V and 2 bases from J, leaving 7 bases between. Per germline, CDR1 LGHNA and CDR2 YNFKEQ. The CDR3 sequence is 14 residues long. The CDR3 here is CASSQDSYNTEAFF. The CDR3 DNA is TGTGCCAGCAGCCAAGACAGCTACAACACTGAAGCTTTCTTT.

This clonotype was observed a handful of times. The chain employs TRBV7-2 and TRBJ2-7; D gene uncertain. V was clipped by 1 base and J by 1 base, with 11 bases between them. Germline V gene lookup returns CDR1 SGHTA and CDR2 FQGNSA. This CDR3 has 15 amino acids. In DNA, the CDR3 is TGTGCCAGCAGCTTAGGTGGCGGTGCTTCCTACGAGCAGTACTTC. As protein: CASSLGGGASYEQYF.

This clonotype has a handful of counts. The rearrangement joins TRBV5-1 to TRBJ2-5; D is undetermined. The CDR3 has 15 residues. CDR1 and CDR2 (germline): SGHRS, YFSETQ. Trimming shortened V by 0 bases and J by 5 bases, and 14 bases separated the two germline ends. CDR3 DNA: TGCGCCAGCAGCTTGGTCGACTCCGGGTGGGAGACCCAGTACTTC. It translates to CASSLVDSGWETQYF.

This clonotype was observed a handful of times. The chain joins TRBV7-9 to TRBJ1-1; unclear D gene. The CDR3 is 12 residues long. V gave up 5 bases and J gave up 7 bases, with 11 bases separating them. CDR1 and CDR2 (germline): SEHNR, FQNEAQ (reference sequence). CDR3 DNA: TGTGCCAGCAGCCCAGGATCGGGTGAAGCTTTCTTT. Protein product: CASSPGSGEAFF.

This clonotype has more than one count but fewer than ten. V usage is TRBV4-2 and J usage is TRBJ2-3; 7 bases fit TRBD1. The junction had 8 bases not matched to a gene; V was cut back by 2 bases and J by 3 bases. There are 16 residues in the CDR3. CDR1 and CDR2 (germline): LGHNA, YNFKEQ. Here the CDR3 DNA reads TGTGCCAGCAGCCAACGGCGGGCAGGGGGTACAGATACGCAGTATTTT. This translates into CASSQRRAGGTDTQYF.

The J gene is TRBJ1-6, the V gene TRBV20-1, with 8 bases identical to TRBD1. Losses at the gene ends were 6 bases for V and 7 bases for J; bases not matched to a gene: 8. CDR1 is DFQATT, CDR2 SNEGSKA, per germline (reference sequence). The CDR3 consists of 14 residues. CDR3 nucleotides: TGCAGTGCAAGGACAGGGTGGGGGAATTCACCCCTCCACTTT. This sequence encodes CSARTGWGNSPLHF.

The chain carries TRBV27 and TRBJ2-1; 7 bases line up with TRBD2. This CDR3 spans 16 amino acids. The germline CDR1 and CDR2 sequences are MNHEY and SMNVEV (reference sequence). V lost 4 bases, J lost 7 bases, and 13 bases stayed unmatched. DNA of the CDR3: TGTGCCAGCAGTTCAAGACTAGCATTGAGACCGAATGAGCAGTTCTTC. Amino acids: CASSSRLALRPNEQFF.

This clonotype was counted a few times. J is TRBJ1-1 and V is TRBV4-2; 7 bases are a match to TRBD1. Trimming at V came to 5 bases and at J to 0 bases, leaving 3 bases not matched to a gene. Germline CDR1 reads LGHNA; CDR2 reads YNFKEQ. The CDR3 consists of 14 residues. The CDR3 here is CASSEGQMNTEAFF. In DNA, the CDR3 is TGTGCCAGCAGCGAGGGACAGATGAACACTGAAGCTTTCTTT.

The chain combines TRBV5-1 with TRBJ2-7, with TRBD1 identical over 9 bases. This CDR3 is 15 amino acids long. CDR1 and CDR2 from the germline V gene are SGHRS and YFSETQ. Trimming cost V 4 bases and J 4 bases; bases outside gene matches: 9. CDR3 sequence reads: CASSRGPGQGYEQYF. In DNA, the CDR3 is TGCGCCAGCAGCCGCGGCCCGGGACAGGGATACGAGCAGTACTTC.

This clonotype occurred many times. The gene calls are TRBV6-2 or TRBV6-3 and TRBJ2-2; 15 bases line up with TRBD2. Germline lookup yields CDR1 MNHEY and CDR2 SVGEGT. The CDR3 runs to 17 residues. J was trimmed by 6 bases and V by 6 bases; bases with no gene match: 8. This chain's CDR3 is CASSSGTSGGYAGELFF. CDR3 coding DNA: TGTGCCAGCAGCTCCGGGACTAGCGGGGGGTACGCCGGGGAGCTGTTTTTT.

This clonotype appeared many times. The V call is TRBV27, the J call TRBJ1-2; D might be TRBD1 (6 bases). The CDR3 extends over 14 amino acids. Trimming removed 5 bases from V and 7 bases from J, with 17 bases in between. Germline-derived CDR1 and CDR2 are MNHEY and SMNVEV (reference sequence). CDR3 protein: CASSPGTTGGGYTF. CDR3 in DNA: TGTGCCAGCAGTCCTGGGACAACGGGGGGTGGCTACACCTTC.

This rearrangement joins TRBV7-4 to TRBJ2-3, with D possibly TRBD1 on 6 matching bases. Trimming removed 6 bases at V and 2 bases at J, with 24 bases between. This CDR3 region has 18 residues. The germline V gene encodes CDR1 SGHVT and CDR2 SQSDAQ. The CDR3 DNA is TGTGCCAGCAGTCCAGGGGCCTTTGGGGCGGCGTTCACAGATACGCAGTATTTT. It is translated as CASSPGAFGAAFTDTQYF. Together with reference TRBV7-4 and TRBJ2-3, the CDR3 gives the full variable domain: GAGVSQSPRYKVAKRGRDVALRCDSISGHVTLYWYRQTLGQGSEVLTYSQSDAQRDKSGRPSGRFSAERPERSVSTLKIQRTEQGDSAVYLCASSPGAFGAAFTDTQYFGPGTRLTVL.

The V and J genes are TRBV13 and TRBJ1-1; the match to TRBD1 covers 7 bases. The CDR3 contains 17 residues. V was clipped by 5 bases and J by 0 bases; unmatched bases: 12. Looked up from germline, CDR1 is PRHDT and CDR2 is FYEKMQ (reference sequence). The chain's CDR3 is CASSSDRVTSMNTEAFF. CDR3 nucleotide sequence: TGTGCCAGCAGCAGCGACAGGGTAACCTCCATGAACACTGAAGCTTTCTTT.

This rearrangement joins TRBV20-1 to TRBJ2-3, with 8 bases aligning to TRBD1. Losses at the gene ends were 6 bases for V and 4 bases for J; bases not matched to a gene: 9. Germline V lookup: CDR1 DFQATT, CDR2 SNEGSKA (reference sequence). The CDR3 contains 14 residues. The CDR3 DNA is TGCAGTGCGGAACAGGCACAGGGGGCAGATACGCAGTATTTT. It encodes CSAEQAQGADTQYF.

The DNA of the CDR3 is TGCAGTGCTAGCCCGGCTAGTAGCACAGATACGCAGTATTTT. It codes for CSASPASSTDTQYF. This sequence joins TRBV20-1 and TRBJ2-3; D is undetermined. The V gene's germline CDR1 is DFQATT and CDR2 SNEGSKA (reference sequence). The CDR3 is made up of 14 amino acids. Trimming took off 3 bases at V and 0 bases at J, with 10 bases between the two ends.

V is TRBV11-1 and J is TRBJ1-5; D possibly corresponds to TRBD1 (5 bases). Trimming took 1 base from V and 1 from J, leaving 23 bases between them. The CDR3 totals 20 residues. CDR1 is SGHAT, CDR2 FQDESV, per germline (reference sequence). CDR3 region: CASSLVGISLGRTSNQPQHF. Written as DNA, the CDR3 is TGTGCCAGCAGCTTAGTCGGGATTTCGTTGGGCAGGACAAGCAATCAGCCCCAGCATTTT. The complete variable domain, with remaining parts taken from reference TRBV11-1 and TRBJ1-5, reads EAEVAQSPRYKITEKSQAVAFWCDPISGHATLYWYRQILGQGPELLVQFQDESVVDDSQLPKDRFSAERLKGVDSTLKIQPAELGDSAMYLCASSLVGISLGRTSNQPQHFGDGTRLSIL.

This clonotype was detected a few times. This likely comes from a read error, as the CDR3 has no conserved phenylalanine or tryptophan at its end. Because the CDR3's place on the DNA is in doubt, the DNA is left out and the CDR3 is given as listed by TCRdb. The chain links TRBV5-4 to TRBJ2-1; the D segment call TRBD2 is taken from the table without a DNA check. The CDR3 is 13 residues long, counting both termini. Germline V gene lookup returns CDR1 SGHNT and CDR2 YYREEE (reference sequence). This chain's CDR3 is CASSLGPGTSVVE.

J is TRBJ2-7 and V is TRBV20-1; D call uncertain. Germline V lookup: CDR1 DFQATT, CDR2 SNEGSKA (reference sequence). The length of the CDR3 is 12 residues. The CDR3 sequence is CIGGRAPGEQYF. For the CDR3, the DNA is TGCATTGGTGGACGGGCTCCGGGCGAGCAGTACTTC.

In DNA, the CDR3 is TGTGCCAGCAGTGCCGGGACGCAGAGTCAGCCCCAGCATTTT. Amino acids: CASSAGTQSQPQHF. The J gene is TRBJ1-5, the V gene TRBV12-3 or TRBV12-4; TRBD1 might be the D (5 bases). Trimming removed 5 bases from V and 6 bases from J, with 14 bases in between. This CDR3 is built from 14 residues.

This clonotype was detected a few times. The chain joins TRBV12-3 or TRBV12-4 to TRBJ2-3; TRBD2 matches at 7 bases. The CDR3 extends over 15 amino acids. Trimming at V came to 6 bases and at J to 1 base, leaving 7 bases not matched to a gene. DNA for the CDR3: TGTGCCAGCAGCTGGGGGGGACTACGCACAGATACGCAGTATTTT. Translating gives CASSWGGLRTDTQYF.

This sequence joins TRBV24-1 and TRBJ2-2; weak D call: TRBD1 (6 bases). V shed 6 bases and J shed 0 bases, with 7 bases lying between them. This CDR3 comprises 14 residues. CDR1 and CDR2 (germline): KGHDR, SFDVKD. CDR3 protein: CATSKGANTGELFF. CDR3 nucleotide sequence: TGTGCCACCAGTAAGGGGGCGAACACCGGGGAGCTGTTTTTT.